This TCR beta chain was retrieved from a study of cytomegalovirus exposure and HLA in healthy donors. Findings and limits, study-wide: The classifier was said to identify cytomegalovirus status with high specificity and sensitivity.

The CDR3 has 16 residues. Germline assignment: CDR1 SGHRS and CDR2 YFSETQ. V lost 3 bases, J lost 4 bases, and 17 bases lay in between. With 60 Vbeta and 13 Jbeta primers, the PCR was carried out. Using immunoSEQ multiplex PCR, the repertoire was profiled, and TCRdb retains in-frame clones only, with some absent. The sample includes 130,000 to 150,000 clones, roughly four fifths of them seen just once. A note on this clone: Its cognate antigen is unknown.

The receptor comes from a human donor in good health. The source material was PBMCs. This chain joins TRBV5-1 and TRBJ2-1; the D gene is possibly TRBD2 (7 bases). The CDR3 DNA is TGCGCCAGCAGCTCCCCAGGGGAGGGCCGTTACAATGAGCAGTTCTTC. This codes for CASSSPGEGRYNEQFF.